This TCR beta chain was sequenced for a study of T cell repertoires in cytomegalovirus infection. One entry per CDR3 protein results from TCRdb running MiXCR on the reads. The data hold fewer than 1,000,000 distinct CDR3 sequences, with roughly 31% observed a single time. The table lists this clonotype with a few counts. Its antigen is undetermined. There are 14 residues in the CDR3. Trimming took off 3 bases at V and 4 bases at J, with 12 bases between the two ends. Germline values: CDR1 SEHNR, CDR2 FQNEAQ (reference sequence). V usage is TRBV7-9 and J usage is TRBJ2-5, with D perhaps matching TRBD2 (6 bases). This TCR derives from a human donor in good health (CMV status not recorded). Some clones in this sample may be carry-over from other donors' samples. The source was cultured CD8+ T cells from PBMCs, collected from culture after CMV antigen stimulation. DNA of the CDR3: TGTGCCAGCAGCTTGGGCCGGGAGAGAGAGACCCAGTACTTC. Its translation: CASSLGRERETQYF.